This TCR beta chain was obtained from a study of T cell responses to AZD1222 COVID-19 vaccine. Study findings and constraints: Nearly half of spike-specific TCRs reportedly target variant regions that are unmutated in the B.1.351 and B.1.1.7 variants. Baseline serology detected seropositivity in only six AZD1222 recipients. Without day 14 samples, only post-peak T cell repertoires were studied.

Data came from immunoSEQ multiplex PCR; TCRdb stores just in-frame clones and leaves some out. The table shows around 150,000 clones, with approximately 92% occurring only once. V was pared by 4 bases and J by 10 bases, with 6 bases of the junction left unmatched. This CDR3 comprises 14 residues. Germline CDR1 is KGHDR and CDR2 is SFDVKD. Notes on this clone: Antigen unknown.

The chain recombines TRBV24-1 with TRBJ1-6, with 7 bases identical to TRBD1. The sequencing used peripheral blood, collected 28 days after the second AZD1222 dose. The TCR comes from an adult who received the AZD1222 COVID-19 vaccine. The CDR3 bases are TGTGCCACCAGTGAATCCAGGGGGGGATCACCCCTCCACTTT. It encodes CATSESRGGSPLHF.